Below are 3 T cell receptor beta chains sequenced from a single sample in a study of blood T cell repertoires in COVID-19. TCRdb's copy holds only in-frame clones and misses some; the assay was immunoSEQ multiplex PCR. Here the sample spans some 250,000 clones, about 86% being singletons. Source material: peripheral blood. These receptors all stem from a woman aged 60 to 75 with active or convalescent COVID-19.

The V call is TRBV6-5, the J call TRBJ1-2; 9 bases agree with TRBD1. Per the germline V gene, CDR1 is MNHEY and CDR2 is SVGAGI. The CDR3 totals 15 residues. With 4 bases clipped from V and 4 bases from J, the junction kept 7 bases outside the gene matches. The DNA of the CDR3 is TGTGCCAGCAGTTTTTCCGGGACAGGGTCCTATGGCTACACCTTC. Its protein is CASSFSGTGSYGYTF.

The J gene is TRBJ2-7, the V gene TRBV6-2 or TRBV6-3; 7 bases map to TRBD1. The ends lost 6 bases at V and 5 bases at J; junction bases unmatched: 7. Germline V gene data show CDR1 as MNHEY and CDR2 as SVGEGT. The CDR3 runs 13 residues. CDR3 DNA sequence: TGTGCCAGCAGCGCGACAGGGTTCCACGAGCAGTACTTC. This encodes CASSATGFHEQYF.

The rearrangement uses TRBV3-1 (or the pseudogene TRBV3-2) and TRBJ2-5; the match to TRBD2 covers 9 bases. Trimming at V came to 6 bases and at J to 3 bases, leaving 5 bases not matched to a gene. This CDR3 comprises 14 residues. Germline-derived CDR1 and CDR2 are LGHDT and YNNKEL (reference sequence). DNA for the CDR3: TGTGCCAGCAGGAGGGCGGGGGGGGAAGAGACCCAGTACTTC. It yields the protein CASRRAGGEETQYF.